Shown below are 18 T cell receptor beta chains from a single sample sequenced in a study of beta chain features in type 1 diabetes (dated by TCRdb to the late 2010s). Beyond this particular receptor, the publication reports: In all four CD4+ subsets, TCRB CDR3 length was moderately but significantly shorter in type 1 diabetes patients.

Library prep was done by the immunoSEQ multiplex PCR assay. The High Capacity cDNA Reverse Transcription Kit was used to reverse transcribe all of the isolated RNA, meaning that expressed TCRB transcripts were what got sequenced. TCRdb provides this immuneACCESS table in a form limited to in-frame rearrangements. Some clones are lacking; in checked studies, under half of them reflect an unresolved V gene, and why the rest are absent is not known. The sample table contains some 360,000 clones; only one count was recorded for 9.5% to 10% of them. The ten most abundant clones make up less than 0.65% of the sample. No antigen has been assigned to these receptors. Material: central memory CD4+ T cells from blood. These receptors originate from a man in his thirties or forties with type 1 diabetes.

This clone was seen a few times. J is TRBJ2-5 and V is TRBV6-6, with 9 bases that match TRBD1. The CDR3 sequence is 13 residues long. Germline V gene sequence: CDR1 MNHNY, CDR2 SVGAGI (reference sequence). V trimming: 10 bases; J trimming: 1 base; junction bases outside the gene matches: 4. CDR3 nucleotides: TGTGCCATCGGACAGGGGAGCCAAGAGACCCAGTACTTC. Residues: CAIGQGSQETQYF.

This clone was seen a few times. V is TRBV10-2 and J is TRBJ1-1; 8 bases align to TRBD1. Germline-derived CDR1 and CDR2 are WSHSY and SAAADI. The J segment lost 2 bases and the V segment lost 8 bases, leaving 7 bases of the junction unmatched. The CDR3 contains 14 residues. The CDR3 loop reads CASGGDRLNTEAFF. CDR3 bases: TGCGCCAGCGGGGGGGACAGGCTAAACACTGAAGCTTTCTTT.

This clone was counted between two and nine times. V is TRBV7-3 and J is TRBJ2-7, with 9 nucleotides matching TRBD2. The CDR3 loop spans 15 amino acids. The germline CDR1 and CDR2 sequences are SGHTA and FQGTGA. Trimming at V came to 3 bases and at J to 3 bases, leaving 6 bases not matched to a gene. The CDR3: CASSFGAGGNYEQYF. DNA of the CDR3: TGTGCCAGCAGCTTCGGAGCGGGAGGCAACTACGAGCAGTACTTC.

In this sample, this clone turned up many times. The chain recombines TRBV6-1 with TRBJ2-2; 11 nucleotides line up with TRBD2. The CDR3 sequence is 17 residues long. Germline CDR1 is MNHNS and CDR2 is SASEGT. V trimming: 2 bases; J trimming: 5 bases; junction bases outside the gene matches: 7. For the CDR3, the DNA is TGTGCCAGCAGTGAATTTACTAGCGGGAGCCGGACCGGGGAGCTGTTTTTT. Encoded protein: CASSEFTSGSRTGELFF.

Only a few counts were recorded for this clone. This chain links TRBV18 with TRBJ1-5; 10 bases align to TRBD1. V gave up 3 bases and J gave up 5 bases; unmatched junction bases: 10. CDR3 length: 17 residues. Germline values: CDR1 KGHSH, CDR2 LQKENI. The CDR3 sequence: CASSPTDPGQGYQPQHF. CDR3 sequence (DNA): TGTGCCAGCTCACCTACTGATCCGGGACAGGGGTATCAGCCCCAGCATTTT.

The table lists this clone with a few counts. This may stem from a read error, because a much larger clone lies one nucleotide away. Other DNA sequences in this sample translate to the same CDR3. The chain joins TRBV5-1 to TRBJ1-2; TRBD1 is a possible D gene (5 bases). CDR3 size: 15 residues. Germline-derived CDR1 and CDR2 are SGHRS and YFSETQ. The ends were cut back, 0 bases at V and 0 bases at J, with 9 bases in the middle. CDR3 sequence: CASSLAGAANYGYTF. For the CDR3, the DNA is TGCGCCAGCAGCTTGGCCGGGGCCGCTAACTATGGCTACACCTTC.

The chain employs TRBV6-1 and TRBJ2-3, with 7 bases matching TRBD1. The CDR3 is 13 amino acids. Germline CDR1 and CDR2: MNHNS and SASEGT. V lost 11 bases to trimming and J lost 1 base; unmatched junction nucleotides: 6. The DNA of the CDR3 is TGTGCCGTTCGTACAGGGGGCACAGATACGCAGTATTTT. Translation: CAVRTGGTDTQYF.

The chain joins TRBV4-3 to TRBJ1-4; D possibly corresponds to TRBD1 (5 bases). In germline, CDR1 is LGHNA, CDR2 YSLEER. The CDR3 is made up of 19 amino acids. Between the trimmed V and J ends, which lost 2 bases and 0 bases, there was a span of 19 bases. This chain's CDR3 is CASSQTPPTEQATNEKLFF. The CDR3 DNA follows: TGCGCCAGCAGCCAAACGCCCCCGACAGAACAAGCAACTAATGAAAAACTGTTTTTT.

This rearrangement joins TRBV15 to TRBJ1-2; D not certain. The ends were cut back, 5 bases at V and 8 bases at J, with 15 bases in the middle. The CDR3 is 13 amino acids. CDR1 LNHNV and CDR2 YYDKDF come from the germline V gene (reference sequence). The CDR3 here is CATSPERVGGYTF. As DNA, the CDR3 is TGTGCCACCAGCCCTGAGAGGGTGGGCGGCTACACCTTC.

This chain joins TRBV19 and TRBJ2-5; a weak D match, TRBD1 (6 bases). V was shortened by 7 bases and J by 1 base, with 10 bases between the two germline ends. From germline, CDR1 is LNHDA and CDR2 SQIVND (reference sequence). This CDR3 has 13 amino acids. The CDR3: CASTTRGQETQYF. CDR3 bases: TGTGCCAGTACAACCAGGGGCCAAGAGACCCAGTACTTC.

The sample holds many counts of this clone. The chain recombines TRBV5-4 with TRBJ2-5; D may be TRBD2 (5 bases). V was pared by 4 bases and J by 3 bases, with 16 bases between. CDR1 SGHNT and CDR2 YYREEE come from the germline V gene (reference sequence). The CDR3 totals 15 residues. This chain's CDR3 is CASSLGGSAKETQYF. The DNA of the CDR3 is TGTGCCAGCAGCCTGGGTGGGAGCGCCAAAGAGACCCAGTACTTC. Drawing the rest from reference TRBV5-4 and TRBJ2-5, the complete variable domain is ETGVTQSPTHLIKTRGQQVTLRCSSQSGHNTVSWYQQALGQGPQFIFQYYREEENGRGNFPPRFSGLQFPNYSSELNVNALELDDSALYLCASSLGGSAKETQYFGPGTRLLVL.

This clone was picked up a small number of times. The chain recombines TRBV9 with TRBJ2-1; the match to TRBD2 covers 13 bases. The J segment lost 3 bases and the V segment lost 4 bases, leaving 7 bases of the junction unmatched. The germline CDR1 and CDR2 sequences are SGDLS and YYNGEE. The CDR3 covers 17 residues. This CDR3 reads CASSLGLAGAIYNEQFF. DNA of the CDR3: TGTGCCAGCAGCCTAGGACTAGCGGGAGCCATCTACAATGAGCAGTTCTTC.

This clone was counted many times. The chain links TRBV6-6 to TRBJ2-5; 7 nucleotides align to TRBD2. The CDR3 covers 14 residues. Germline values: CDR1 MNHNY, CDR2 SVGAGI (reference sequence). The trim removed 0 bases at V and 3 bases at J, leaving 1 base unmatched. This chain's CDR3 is CASSYSSGEETQYF. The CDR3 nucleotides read TGTGCCAGCAGTTACTCGAGCGGGGAAGAGACCCAGTACTTC.

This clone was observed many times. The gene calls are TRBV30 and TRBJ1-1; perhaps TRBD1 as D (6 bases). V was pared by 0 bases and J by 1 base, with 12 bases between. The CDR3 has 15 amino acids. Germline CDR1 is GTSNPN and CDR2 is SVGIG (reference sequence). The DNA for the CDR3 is TGTGCCTGGAGTGTACTCGGGGGCTGGAACACTGAAGCTTTCTTT. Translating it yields CAWSVLGGWNTEAFF. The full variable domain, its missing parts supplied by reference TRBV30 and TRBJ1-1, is SQTIHQWPATLVQPVGSPLSLECTVEGTSNPNLYWYRQAAGRGLQLLFYSVGIGQISSEVPQNLSASRPQDRQFILSSKKLLLSDSGFYLCAWSVLGGWNTEAFFGQGTRLTVV.

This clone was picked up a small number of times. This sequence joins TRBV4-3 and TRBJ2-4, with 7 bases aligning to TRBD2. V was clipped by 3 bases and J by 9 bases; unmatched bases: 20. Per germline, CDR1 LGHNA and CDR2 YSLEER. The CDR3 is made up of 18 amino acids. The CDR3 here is CASSHAPPRASGEVIQYF. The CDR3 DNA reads TGCGCCAGCAGCCATGCGCCACCAAGGGCTAGCGGAGAAGTCATTCAGTACTTC.

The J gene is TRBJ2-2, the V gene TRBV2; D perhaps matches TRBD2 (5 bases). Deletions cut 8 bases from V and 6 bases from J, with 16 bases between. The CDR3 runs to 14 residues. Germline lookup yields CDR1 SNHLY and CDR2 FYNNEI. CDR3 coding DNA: TGTGCCAGCTTAGATCGAGGAGGCCCCGGGGAGCTGTTTTTT. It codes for CASLDRGGPGELFF.

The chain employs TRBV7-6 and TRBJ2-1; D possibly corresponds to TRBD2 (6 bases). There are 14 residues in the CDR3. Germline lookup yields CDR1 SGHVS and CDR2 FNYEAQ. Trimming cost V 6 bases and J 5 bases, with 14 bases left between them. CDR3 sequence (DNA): TGTGCCAGCAGTAGCGTGGGGGGTCACAATGAGCAGTTCTTC. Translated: CASSSVGGHNEQFF.

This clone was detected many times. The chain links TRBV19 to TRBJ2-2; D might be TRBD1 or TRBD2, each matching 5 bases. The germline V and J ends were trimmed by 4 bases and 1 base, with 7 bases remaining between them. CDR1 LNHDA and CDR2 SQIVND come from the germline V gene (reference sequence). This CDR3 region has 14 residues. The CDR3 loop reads CASSRGRNTGELFF. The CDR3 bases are TGTGCCAGTAGTAGGGGGAGGAACACCGGGGAGCTGTTTTTT.